The 5 T cell receptor beta chains below come from one sample, sequenced in a study of beta chain features in type 1 diabetes. Study findings and constraints: There was a moderate but significant shortening of TCRB CDR3s in all four CD4+ subsets of Type 1 diabetes patients.

Their antigen targets remain unknown. As every portion of the isolated RNA was reverse transcribed, the sequencing read expressed TCRB transcripts. Sequenced by immunoSEQ multiplex PCR; TCRdb stores in-frame clones only, minus some. Found here are hundreds of thousands of clones, around an eighth of them singletons; the top ten hold 0.02% to 0.025%. The sequenced sample was naive CD4+ T cells from blood. All receptors derive from a man between 18 and 29 years old with type 1 diabetes.

This chain connects TRBV6-5 to TRBJ2-3, with D perhaps TRBD2 (6 bases). Deletions cut 4 bases from V and 4 bases from J, with 12 bases between. Germline V gives CDR1 MNHEY, CDR2 SVGAGI. The CDR3 sequence is 14 residues long. DNA for the CDR3: TGTGCCAGCAGTTCACGGGGGAGCGCAGATACGCAGTATTTT. This codes for CASSSRGSADTQYF.

Only a few counts were recorded for this clone. The V gene is TRBV7-9, the J gene TRBJ2-3, with 7 positions matching TRBD1. The CDR3 is made up of 14 amino acids. Germline V gene lookup returns CDR1 SEHNR and CDR2 FQNEAQ (reference sequence). The trim removed 6 bases at V and 6 bases at J, leaving 9 bases unmatched. The CDR3 DNA follows: TGTGCCAGCAGTGAGGGGGCAGGAATGGATACGCAGTATTTT. Protein: CASSEGAGMDTQYF.

This clone was counted a few times. The chain employs TRBV18 and TRBJ1-3, with 7 bases fitting TRBD1. This CDR3 spans 17 amino acids. V lost 3 bases and J lost 0; bases outside the gene matches: 8. Germline V gene lookup returns CDR1 KGHSH and CDR2 LQKENI. This CDR3 reads CASSPRTGSNSGNTIYF. In DNA form, the CDR3 reads TGTGCCAGCTCACCCAGGACAGGTTCCAACTCTGGAAACACCATATATTTT.

The rearrangement uses TRBV7-6 and TRBJ2-3, with 10 bases that match TRBD1. Losses at the gene ends were 5 bases for V and 2 bases for J; bases not matched to a gene: 7. There are 16 residues in the CDR3. Looked up from germline, CDR1 is SGHVS and CDR2 is FNYEAQ. The CDR3 here is CASSPRTGGNTDTQYF. CDR3 bases: TGTGCCAGCAGCCCCCGGACAGGGGGTAACACAGATACGCAGTATTTT.

This chain connects TRBV29-1 to TRBJ2-4, with 7 bases identical to TRBD1. V lost 5 bases, J lost 4 bases, and 5 bases stayed unmatched. The CDR3 runs 13 residues. Per germline, CDR1 SQVTM and CDR2 ANQGSEA. The CDR3 spells CSVSRTGKNIQYF. CDR3 nucleotide sequence: TGCAGCGTTTCTAGGACAGGAAAAAACATTCAGTACTTC.